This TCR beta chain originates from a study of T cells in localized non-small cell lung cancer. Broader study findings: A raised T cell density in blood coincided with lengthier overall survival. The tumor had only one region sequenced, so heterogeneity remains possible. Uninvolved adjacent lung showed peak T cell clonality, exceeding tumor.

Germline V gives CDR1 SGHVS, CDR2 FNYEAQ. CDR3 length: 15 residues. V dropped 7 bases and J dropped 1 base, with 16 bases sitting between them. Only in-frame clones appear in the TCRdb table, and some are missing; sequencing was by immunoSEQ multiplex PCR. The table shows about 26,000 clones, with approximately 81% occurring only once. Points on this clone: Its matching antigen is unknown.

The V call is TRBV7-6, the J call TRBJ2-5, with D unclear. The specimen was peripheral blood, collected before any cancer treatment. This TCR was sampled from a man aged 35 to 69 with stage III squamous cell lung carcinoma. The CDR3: CASTPWAGGQETQYF. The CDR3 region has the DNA TGTGCCAGCACCCCATGGGCTGGTGGCCAAGAGACCCAGTACTTC. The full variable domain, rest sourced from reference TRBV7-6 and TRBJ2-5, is GAGVSQSPRYKVTKRGQDVALRCDPISGHVSLYWYRQALGQGPEFLTYFNYEAQQDKSGLPNDRFSAERPEGSISTLTIQRTEQRDSAMYRCASTPWAGGQETQYFGPGTRLLVL.